This T cell receptor (beta chain) was retrieved from a study of regulatory T cells in long-lasting Graves disease (dated by TCRdb to the early 2020s). With respect to the entire study: In the newly diagnosed Graves' disease group, patients had been taking antithyroid drugs for less than 3 months. A total of about 35 samples underwent TCR sequencing, from roughly 13 patients with persistent Graves' disease and 20 or so patients with newly diagnosed Graves' disease. The study was conducted in China and was registered as a clinical trial. This study used TCR sequencing and RNA sequencing of peripheral blood to compare persistent Graves' disease patients against newly diagnosed Graves' disease patients. What the work shows at the level of the full study, not this receptor alone: As a limitation, the authors acknowledged that the small sample size may reduce accuracy. Persistent Graves' disease patients showed lower TCR Shannon entropy and fewer highly expanded clones than newly diagnosed patients, suggesting clonal expansion. Persistent patients shared more public clonotypes among themselves (more than 2,500) than newly diagnosed patients did (about 1,000). Sequencing and analysis were restricted to the TCR beta chain. The study examined only peripheral blood because the primary lesion, thyroid tissue, could not be accessed. Persistent disease showed preferential use of TRBV28, TRBJ1-2 and TRBJ2-5, whereas newly diagnosed disease favored TRBV20-1 and TRBJ2-1.

As concerns this clonotype: It has no known antigen specificity. No clone much larger than this one lies a single base away; base qualities are absent.

CDR1 and CDR2 were assigned from the germline V gene (reference sequence) as LGHDT and YNNKEL. Relative to germline, V is missing 0 bases and J is missing 3 bases, with 6 bases of the junction outside any gene match. CDR3 length: 16 amino acids, cysteine to phenylalanine. Only the CDR3 part of the read is kept: 48 bases, read in frame from the first base. According to the study, the label for this sample's time point signals: newly diagnosed GD, antithyroid drugs for less than 3 months. For both TCR sequencing and RNA sequencing, RNA was extracted from PBMCs using TRIzol. The diagnosis of Graves' disease was made according to American Thyroid Association guidelines. Patients for the study were recruited at an endocrinology department in Xi'an, China. Each patient gave about 10 milliliters of peripheral blood, collected in an EDTA anticoagulant tube. Ficoll Paque Plus density gradient separation was used to isolate PBMCs, and no additional T cell sorting was done. An Agilent 2100 Bioanalyzer and agarose gel were used to check RNA quality, while a NanoDrop 2000 measured RNA concentration.

The method behind the library was multiplex PCR. For sequencing, an Illumina HiSeq 4000 was employed. CDR3 regions were amplified by Arm-PCR with iRepertoire HTBI primers to construct TCR beta libraries. Before sequencing, the PCR products went through gel purification. In the authors' own workflow: A total of 62 TRBV and 14 TRBJ segments were identified across samples and were used for gene usage analysis of CDR3 amino acid clonotypes. COPE and FqMerger were used to merge the filtered high-quality paired reads into contigs. BLAST was used to align contigs to the IMGT TRBV, TRBD and TRBJ reference genes, and CDR3 was defined following IMGT. Clonotypes above 0.1% frequency were classified as highly expanded clones. Repertoire diversity was measured by Shannon entropy, and V-J evenness by the Gini coefficient. A clonotype was considered public if more than one individual shared it. TCRdb handled the public reads itself, with Q25 trimming in fastp and clone calling in MiXCR, and kept productive beta chains. All rows with the same CDR3 protein become a single entry with the most common DNA and genes. The V and J calls were not made by the authors but by TCRdb's processing. The sample contains 580,000 or so distinct CDR3 sequences, about 16% of them found a single time. The biggest ten clones account for approximately 12% of the sample.

This sample was also put to use in a study of T cells in Graves' hyperthyroidism and ophthalmopathy. Reported in the second study: Stable Graves' hyperthyroidism was defined as no progression to ophthalmopathy during 18 months of follow-up. Hyperthyroidism patients were aged 18 to 65 years and newly diagnosed, with disease duration of less than 2 months. Patients with uncontrolled infections, other autoimmune diseases, pregnancy or lactation were excluded. Diagnoses were established on the basis of clinical symptoms, serum thyroxine and TRAb, thyroid ultrasound, and orbital computed tomography. The first round of RT-PCR for the TCR CDR3 was performed with the HTBI primer set and the Qiagen OneStep RT-PCR kit. Blood samples also contained most of the expanded thyroid clonotypes (frequency above 0.001), which suggests that blood repertoires may reflect thyroid immune responses. A 13 V-J signature model separated ophthalmopathy from stable hyperthyroidism, with 87.88% sensitivity and roughly 81% specificity in cross-validation and 80%/75% in testing. In validation, the model predicted progression to ophthalmopathy with roughly 70% sensitivity and approximately 74% specificity, a median of around six months before onset. TCR V-J signatures able to tell the groups apart were searched for in a discovery cohort of 100 or so patients, of whom roughly 42 had Graves' ophthalmopathy and roughly 58 had stable Graves' hyperthyroidism. Prospective prediction of ophthalmopathy was tested in an independent validation cohort of fewer than 20 hyperthyroidism patients and 15 to 17 patients who later progressed to ophthalmopathy. The approximately 100 discovery patients were randomly split 7:3 into training and test sets. In more than five Graves' hyperthyroidism patients, the study also compared T-cell repertoires from thyroid tissue with T-cell repertoires from blood. Following sampling, methimazole starting at 30 mg daily was given to hyperthyroidism patients, and high-dose intravenous methylprednisolone was given to ophthalmopathy patients. A second multiplex PCR round built the libraries, followed by size selection and purification. The libraries were sequenced on an Illumina HiSeq2000 using paired-end 100 bp reads. SOAPnuke was used to process the raw data, removing reads that contained adapters or uncalled bases, had a mean Phred below 15, or lacked an exact match to the constant primer or identifier. High-quality paired reads were merged using COPE v1.2.5, and each unique nucleotide sequence was defined as a clonotype. MiTCR v1.1 was used to align the clonotypes against IMGT TRBV, TRBD and TRBJ reference segments. Analysis was restricted to V-J combinations with a frequency above 0.0001, which covered roughly 99% of repertoires. The TCS score was defined as the ratio of F50 (clonal expansion) to E x V (chaos), calculated using BLOSUM62-based TCRdist between CDR3 peptides within each V-J. Welch's t-statistics and random forest reduced roughly 530 V-J features to 10 to 15, which were used in a naive Bayes classifier (R e1071). Sample size was not statistically predetermined, and investigators were not blinded to group allocation. The paper describes TCR Vbeta CDR3 sequencing of 120 to 150 peripheral blood samples, made up of approximately 40 ophthalmopathy patients, over 70 hyperthyroidism patients and 17 progressor patients.

The V gene is TRBV3-1 and the J gene is TRBJ2-7, and TRBD2 matches 9 of the central bases. The sample in question was peripheral blood mononuclear cells (PBMCs), obtained at new diagnosis, from a patient treated with antithyroid drugs. The TCR originated in a man aged 18 to 29 with Graves disease. Donor details come from another sample of the same person, matched by shared clones. DNA sequence: TGTGCCAGCAGCCAAGATCCACTAGCGGGCGGCTACGAGCAGTACTTC. Its protein is CASSQDPLAGGYEQYF.